These 30 T cell receptor beta chains were sequenced from one sample in a study of T cells in Graves' hyperthyroidism and ophthalmopathy. Amplification yielded TCR beta CDR3 regions, with RNA transcripts as the source. An initial round of RT-PCR targeting the TCR CDR3 relied on the HTBI primer set. One entry per CDR3 protein results from TCRdb running MiXCR on the multiplex PCR reads. Among hundreds of thousands of distinct CDR3 sequences, approximately 14% were seen once, and the ten largest hold roughly 4.5%. Sequencing was done on a sample of blood. The receptors were gathered from a woman aged 40 to 55 with Graves' ophthalmopathy.

This clonotype has ten or more counts. The rearrangement uses TRBV20-1 and TRBJ2-7; D not certain. V dropped 1 base and J dropped 3 bases, with 7 bases sitting between them. The CDR3 consists of 12 residues. CDR1 is DFQATT, CDR2 SNEGSKA, per germline (reference sequence). The CDR3 DNA is TGCAGTGCTAGAGTTCAGGACTACGAGCAGTACTTC. Translated: CSARVQDYEQYF.

CDR3 region: CASSDKGRFHGAFF. In nucleotides, the CDR3 is TGTGCCAGCAGTGATAAGGGGCGGTTCCACGGAGCTTTCTTT. The chain uses TRBV2 and TRBJ1-1; a possible D gene is TRBD1 (5 bases). The CDR3 is 14 amino acids. V dropped 3 bases and J dropped 10 bases, with 18 bases sitting between them. Germline V gene lookup returns CDR1 SNHLY and CDR2 FYNNEI.

This clonotype was picked up a small number of times. The chain joins TRBV6-5 to TRBJ2-3; D gene uncertain. Germline CDR1 is MNHEY and CDR2 is SVGAGI. This CDR3 is built from 12 residues. The ends were cut back, 8 bases at V and 0 bases at J, with 6 bases in the middle. The CDR3 DNA reads as TGTGCCAGCGAGACTAGCACAGATACGCAGTATTTT. Translating gives CASETSTDTQYF.

This clonotype was detected a few times. This chain uses TRBV11-2 with TRBJ2-2; D is possibly TRBD2 (6 bases). The CDR3 is 15 residues long. Germline CDR1 and CDR2: SGHAT and FQNNGV. V lost 1 base and J lost 8, with 14 bases in between. The CDR3 protein is CASSLVSRDAGELFF. In nucleotides, the CDR3 is TGTGCCAGCAGCTTAGTTTCGCGGGATGCAGGGGAGCTGTTTTTT.

This clonotype was detected many times. The chain combines TRBV27 with TRBJ1-1; D gene unclear. The germline V gene has CDR1 MNHEY and CDR2 SMNVEV (reference sequence). This CDR3 is 15 amino acids long. V shed 2 bases and J shed 4 bases, with 14 bases lying between them. In DNA form, the CDR3 reads TGTGCCAGCAGTTTAAGGGTGGTCGGTGGCACTGAAGCTTTCTTT. This codes for CASSLRVVGGTEAFF.

The sample holds many counts of this clonotype. This chain joins TRBV28 and TRBJ1-5; D may be TRBD1 (5 bases). The germline V gene has CDR1 MDHEN and CDR2 SYDVKM. The CDR3 covers 13 residues. Trimming took off 7 bases at V and 7 bases at J, with 14 bases between the two ends. DNA of the CDR3: TGTGCCAGCAACCCAGGAAGGGGCCAGCCCCAGCATTTT. Protein: CASNPGRGQPQHF.

This clonotype was observed many times. This chain connects TRBV7-8 to TRBJ2-7, with 12 nucleotides matching TRBD2. CDR1 and CDR2 from the germline V gene are SGHVS and FQNEAQ. The V and J ends lost 3 bases and 5 bases, in that order; junction bases with no gene match: 5. CDR3 size: 15 residues. DNA of the CDR3: TGTGCCAGCAGCTTTCGACTAGCGGGAGCCGACGAGCAGTACTTC. Translating it yields CASSFRLAGADEQYF.

This clonotype was counted ten times or more. The V and J genes are TRBV5-1 and TRBJ1-5, with 7 bases matching TRBD1. Trimming at V came to 4 bases and at J to 4 bases, leaving 5 bases not matched to a gene. The CDR3 runs 14 residues. The V gene's germline CDR1 is SGHRS and CDR2 YFSETQ. The CDR3: CASSPGTANQPQHF. The CDR3 nucleotides read TGCGCCAGCAGCCCCGGGACAGCTAATCAGCCCCAGCATTTT. The full variable domain, rest sourced from reference TRBV5-1 and TRBJ1-5, is KAGVTQTPRYLIKTRGQQVTLSCSPISGHRSVSWYQQTPGQGLQFLFEYFSETQRNKGNFPGRFSGRQFSNSRSEMNVSTLELGDSALYLCASSPGTANQPQHFGDGTRLSIL.

The V gene is TRBV9, the J gene TRBJ2-2; D is possibly TRBD2 (5 bases). The CDR3 is 15 amino acids. Trimming left V 1 base short and J 5 bases short, with 12 bases between. Germline CDR1 reads SGDLS; CDR2 reads YYNGEE. CDR3: CASSVYAAGTGELFF. DNA for the CDR3: TGTGCCAGCAGCGTATACGCGGCGGGTACCGGGGAGCTGTTTTTT.

Ten or more counts support this clonotype. This rearrangement joins TRBV7-2 to TRBJ2-5, with 12 bases identical to TRBD1. The V gene's germline CDR1 is SGHTA and CDR2 FQGNSA. With V trimmed by 6 bases and J by 5 bases, 4 bases remained unmatched. This CDR3 has 14 residues. The CDR3 spells CASSRDRGQETQYF. Here the CDR3 DNA reads TGTGCCAGCAGTCGGGACAGGGGGCAGGAGACCCAGTACTTC.

This clonotype has at least ten counts. J is TRBJ2-7 and V is TRBV16; perhaps TRBD1 as D (6 bases). V lost 4 bases and J 0 bases, leaving 10 bases between the germline ends. CDR3 length: 14 residues. CDR1 and CDR2 from the germline V gene are KGHSY and FQNENV. In DNA, the CDR3 is TGTGCCAGCAGCCCTCAGGGACACTCCTACGAGCAGTACTTC. Protein sequence: CASSPQGHSYEQYF.

Comments on this clonotype: A much more abundant neighbour one base away suggests this may be a read error. The chain combines TRBV5-6 with TRBJ1-1; D remains ambiguous. The CDR3 loop spans 13 amino acids. The germline V gene encodes CDR1 SGHDT and CDR2 YYEEEE. CDR3 bases: TGTGTCAGCAGCTTGGCCCATTCCAACTCAGCTTTCTTT. This codes for CVSSLAHSNSAFF. Full variable domain (remainder filled in from reference TRBV5-6 and TRBJ1-1): DAGVTQSPTHLIKTRGQQVTLRCSPKSGHDTVSWYQQALGQGPQFIFQYYEEEERQRGNFPDRFSGHQFPNYSSELNVNALLLGDSALYLCVSSLAHSNSAFFGQGTRLTVV.

The V gene is TRBV19, the J gene TRBJ2-4, with D tentatively TRBD2 (5 bases). This CDR3 has 17 amino acids. Germline V CDR1 and CDR2: LNHDA, SQIVND (reference sequence). Trimming shortened V by 5 bases and J by 1 base, and 18 bases separated the two germline ends. CDR3: CASSPLGRQRAKNIQYF. CDR3 nucleotides: TGTGCCAGTAGTCCCCTCGGACGCCAGCGGGCCAAAAACATTCAGTACTTC.

This clonotype was recorded at least ten times. The J gene is TRBJ2-5, the V gene TRBV6-2 or TRBV6-3; TRBD1 matches 9 bases. Per germline, CDR1 MNHEY and CDR2 SVGEGT. V lost 6 bases to trimming and J lost 6 bases; unmatched junction nucleotides: 14. This CDR3 spans 16 amino acids. Written as DNA, the CDR3 is TGTGCCAGCAGAACACAGGGGGCGCTGATCCCAAAGACCCAGTACTTC. Translating it yields CASRTQGALIPKTQYF.

There are many counts of this clonotype. This chain uses TRBV6-1 with TRBJ1-5; perhaps TRBD1 as D (5 bases). The CDR3 has 15 amino acids. CDR1 is MNHNS, CDR2 SASEGT, per germline. V lost 4 bases to trimming and J lost 3 bases, with 13 bases between them. DNA of the CDR3: TGTGCCAGCAGTGGAGCCTCGGGGGTCAATCAGCCCCAGCATTTT. Protein sequence: CASSGASGVNQPQHF.

This clonotype appeared many times. The V call is TRBV6-5, the J call TRBJ2-7; TRBD1 or TRBD2 may be the D gene (6 bases each). Germline-derived CDR1 and CDR2 are MNHEY and SVGAGI. This CDR3 region has 15 residues. V gave up 0 bases and J gave up 0 bases, with 9 bases separating them. The CDR3 region is CASSYSGGRSYEQYF. The CDR3 region has the DNA TGTGCCAGCAGTTACTCGGGGGGCCGCTCCTACGAGCAGTACTTC.

This clonotype has at least ten counts. The chain is built from TRBV29-1 and TRBJ1-1; TRBD1 agrees at 9 bases. CDR1 and CDR2 (germline): SQVTM, ANQGSEA. This CDR3 contains 13 residues. With 7 bases clipped from V and 3 bases from J, the junction kept 6 bases outside the gene matches. CDR3 sequence: CSAMDRGDTEAFF. The DNA for the CDR3 is TGCAGCGCGATGGACAGGGGAGACACTGAAGCTTTCTTT. The entire variable domain, with the rest obtained from reference TRBV29-1 and TRBJ1-1, is as follows: SAVISQKPSRDICQRGTSLTIQCQVDSQVTMMFWYRQQPGQSLTLIATANQGSEATYESGFVIDKFPISRPNLTFSTLTVSNMSPEDSSIYLCSAMDRGDTEAFFGQGTRLTVV.

This clonotype was detected many times. The rearrangement links TRBV6-5 to TRBJ2-5; D could derive from TRBD1 or TRBD2 (5 bases each). CDR3 length: 13 amino acids. Germline CDR1 MNHEY, CDR2 SVGAGI. V was clipped by 6 bases and J by 5 bases, with 13 bases between them. This CDR3 is CASSPGSRETQYF. CDR3 DNA sequence: TGTGCCAGCAGCCCAGGGAGCAGGGAGACCCAGTACTTC.

CDR3 coding DNA: TGTGCCATCAGTGAGTCGCCAGGACACAGCTACACCTTC. Translated: CAISESPGHSYTF. The V call is TRBV10-3, the J call TRBJ1-2, with TRBD1 as a possible D gene (5 bases). Trimming pared 0 bases from V and 9 bases from J, leaving 11 bases between. Germline V gene lookup returns CDR1 ENHRY and CDR2 SYGVKD. The CDR3 totals 13 residues.

Ten or more counts support this clonotype. This chain connects TRBV6-1 to TRBJ2-2; 10 nucleotides align to TRBD2. J lost 2 bases, V lost 2 bases, and 11 bases had no gene match. Germline-derived CDR1 and CDR2 are MNHNS and SASEGT. This CDR3 contains 19 residues. The CDR3 DNA reads as TGTGCCAGCAGTGAATTCCTTACTAGCGGGAAGGTCAACACCGGGGAGCTGTTTTTT. Its protein product is CASSEFLTSGKVNTGELFF.

The sample holds many counts of this clonotype. The rearrangement links TRBV25-1 to TRBJ1-2; 9 bases are shared with TRBD1. The trim removed 4 bases at V and 8 bases at J, leaving 11 bases unmatched. The CDR3 totals 15 residues. Germline lookup yields CDR1 MGHDK and CDR2 SYGVNS. This CDR3 is CASSVPGQGFFGYTF. The CDR3 DNA reads TGTGCCAGCAGTGTCCCCGGACAGGGGTTTTTCGGCTACACCTTC.

Turning to this clonotype: Compared with germline, one end of the junction differs, possibly owing to a read error. V is TRBV30 and J is TRBJ1-1; no firm D call. In germline, CDR1 is GTSNPN, CDR2 SVGIG (reference sequence). There are 10 residues in the CDR3. CDR3 in DNA: TGTGCCTGGAGCGAAGTGGAGGCGCTTTTT. It codes for CAWSEVEALF. The full variable domain, completed using reference TRBV30 and TRBJ1-1, is SQTIHQWPATLVQPVGSPLSLECTVEGTSNPNLYWYRQAAGRGLQLLFYSVGIGQISSEVPQNLSASRPQDRQFILSSKKLLLSDSGFYLCAWSEVEALFGQGTRLTVV.

This clonotype was found many times. CDR3 sequence: CSARERGLNYNQPQHF. The CDR3 DNA follows: TGCAGTGCTAGAGAAAGGGGGCTCAATTACAATCAGCCCCAGCATTTT. The V call is TRBV20-1, the J call TRBJ1-5; 7 bases are shared with TRBD1. There are 16 residues in the CDR3. The germline CDR1 and CDR2 sequences are DFQATT and SNEGSKA (reference sequence). V shed 0 bases, J shed 3 bases, and the junction held 8 bases outside the gene matches.

This clonotype was observed many times. The genes are TRBV7-9 and TRBJ2-7, with D possibly TRBD1 on 5 matching bases. Deletions cut 4 bases from V and 2 bases from J, with 9 bases between. In germline, CDR1 is SEHNR, CDR2 FQNEAQ (reference sequence). CDR3 length equals 13 residues. DNA of the CDR3: TGTGCCAGCAGCTCCCAGGGTACCTACGAGCAGTACTTC. This codes for CASSSQGTYEQYF.

This clonotype was counted ten times or more. The chain carries TRBV30 and TRBJ2-7; a weak D match, TRBD2 (7 bases). Per the germline V gene, CDR1 is GTSNPN and CDR2 is SVGIG (reference sequence). V lost 2 bases and J lost 0, with 11 bases in between. CDR3 length: 14 residues. DNA of the CDR3: TGTGCCTGGAGTAGGGGGGGGAGCTCCTACGAGCAGTACTTC. Translating it yields CAWSRGGSSYEQYF. The full variable domain, rest sourced from reference TRBV30 and TRBJ2-7, is SQTIHQWPATLVQPVGSPLSLECTVEGTSNPNLYWYRQAAGRGLQLLFYSVGIGQISSEVPQNLSASRPQDRQFILSSKKLLLSDSGFYLCAWSRGGSSYEQYFGPGTRLTVT.

This clonotype was seen ten or more times. V usage is TRBV27 and J usage is TRBJ1-1; D is undetermined. The CDR3 is 14 residues long. The V and J ends lost 6 bases and 3 bases respectively, with 14 bases between them. Germline CDR1 is MNHEY and CDR2 is SMNVEV (reference sequence). The CDR3, as DNA: TGTGCCAGCAGCCTCGTCGCGGGAGACACTGAAGCTTTCTTT. Amino acids: CASSLVAGDTEAFF.

This clonotype was counted ten times or more. The chain combines TRBV12-3 or TRBV12-4 with TRBJ2-5, with D unclear. The CDR3 is 14 residues long. V dropped 1 base and J dropped 5 bases, with 11 bases sitting between them. For the CDR3, the DNA is TGTGCCAGCAGTTTAGGGCAGGTAGGGGAGACCCAGTACTTC. Its protein is CASSLGQVGETQYF.

The V gene is TRBV19, the J gene TRBJ1-1; possibly TRBD1 for D (6 bases). Germline loops: CDR1 LNHDA, CDR2 SQIVND (reference sequence). V was clipped by 4 bases and J by 0 bases, with 9 bases between them. This CDR3 comprises 14 residues. The CDR3 DNA is TGTGCCAGTAGTAACGGGGGCCTGAACACTGAAGCTTTCTTT. Its translation is CASSNGGLNTEAFF.

In its sample, this clonotype was seen a few times. V usage is TRBV7-8 and J usage is TRBJ2-5; TRBD2 agrees at 10 bases. Per germline, CDR1 SGHVS and CDR2 FQNEAQ. This CDR3 is built from 18 residues. V shed 5 bases and J 3 bases; nucleotides not matched to a gene: 15. CDR3 nucleotide sequence: TGTGCCAGCAGCCGATATCCCGGACTAGCGGAAGTAAAAGAGACCCAGTACTTC. Residues: CASSRYPGLAEVKETQYF.

This clonotype was counted between two and nine times. The rearrangement uses TRBV6-2 or TRBV6-3 and TRBJ2-7; 15 bases agree with TRBD2. There are 16 residues in the CDR3. Losses at the gene ends were 6 bases for V and 6 bases for J; bases not matched to a gene: 9. Germline V CDR1 and CDR2: MNHEY, SVGEGT. CDR3 amino acids: CASSHGLAGGTGEQYF. CDR3 DNA: TGTGCCAGCAGCCATGGACTAGCGGGAGGGACGGGCGAGCAGTACTTC.